A selection of T cell receptor beta chains follows, all from one sample in a study of cytomegalovirus exposure and HLA in healthy donors. TCRdb's table, derived via immunoSEQ multiplex PCR, lists solely in-frame clones and lacks some. The sample has more than 40,000 clones. Sequences were obtained from PBMCs. The source is a woman between 40 and 55 years old in good health and CMV-seronegative. The CDR3 runs from the conserved cysteine through the conserved F or W. D genes are given only for firm matches.

V	D	J	DNA	CDR3
TRBV5-4	TRBD1	TRBJ1-6	TGTGCCAGCAGCTTGGTGGACAGGCGTAATTCACCCCTCCACTTT	CASSLVDRRNSPLHF
TRBV6-5	TRBD1	TRBJ1-2	TGTGCCAGCAGTTACTCAGCCGGGACAGGGCATGGCTACACCTTC	CASSYSAGTGHGYTF
TRBV14	.	TRBJ1-6	TGTGCCAGCAGCCAAGGATGGCAAAATTCACCCCTCCACTTT	CASSQGWQNSPLHF
TRBV6-5	.	TRBJ1-2	TGTGCCAGCAGTTACTCACGGGTTGACTATGGCTACACCTTC	CASSYSRVDYGYTF
TRBV18	.	TRBJ1-3	TGTGCCAGCTCACCACCAGACAACTCTGGAAACACCATATATTTT	CASSPPDNSGNTIYF
TRBV9	.	TRBJ2-5	TGTGCCAGCAGCGTAACCCAGGGGATAGGGGAGACCCAGTACTTC	CASSVTQGIGETQYF
TRBV5-1	TRBD1	TRBJ1-1	TGCGCCAGCAGAGAGGGGGCGGGAACTGAAGCTTTCTTT	CASREGAGTEAFF
TRBV7-3	.	TRBJ1-1	TGTGCCAGCAGTTCCCAGGGGACTGAAGCTTTCTTT	CASSSQGTEAFF
TRBV18	TRBD1	TRBJ1-3	TGTGCCAGCTCACCAGCAGGACAGGGGGCTGGAAACACCATATATTTT	CASSPAGQGAGNTIYF
TRBV10-3	TRBD1	TRBJ2-2	TGTGCCACGGGACAGACTCTCGCCGGGGAGCTGTTTTTT	CATGQTLAGELFF
TRBV11-2	.	TRBJ2-7	TGTGCCAGCAGCTTACGTCGCGAGCAGTACTTC	CASSLRREQYF
TRBV15	.	TRBJ1-2	TGTGCCACCAGCCCCGGGACAAACGTCTATGGCTACACCTTC	CATSPGTNVYGYTF
TRBV9	TRBD1	TRBJ2-1	TGTGCCAGCAGCGCCCCCCGAGGCCAGGGGGCCTACAATGAGCAGTTCTTC	CASSAPRGQGAYNEQFF
TRBV7-2	.	TRBJ2-7	TGTGCCAGCAGCCGGTCGCGGACAGAGACCTACGAGCAGTACTTC	CASSRSRTETYEQYF
TRBV5-6	.	TRBJ1-5	TGTGCCAGCAGCTTTGCGGGGGTGAATCAGCCCCAGCATTTT	CASSFAGVNQPQHF
TRBV14	TRBD2	TRBJ2-1	TGTGCCAGCAGCCAAGATTGGCTAGCGGGGGGACTGGACAATGAGCAGTTCTTC	CASSQDWLAGGLDNEQFF